This T cell receptor (beta chain) was sequenced for a study of shared clonotypes between healthy human individuals. General observations from the study: Non-shared clonotypes showed lower generation probabilities than clonotypes common to all four donors.

The CDR3 runs 16 residues. In germline, CDR1 is SGHDT, CDR2 YYEEEE. Trimming took off 0 bases at V and 2 bases at J, with 15 bases between the two ends. Participating donors were healthy, HIV-negative adults free of recent acute infections or vaccinations. A remark on this clone: Its antigen is undetermined.

At a deep level, the assay was run. Measured with immunoSEQ multiplex PCR; TCRdb has only the in-frame clones, and not every one. The sample carries over 1.5 million clones, 95% to 99% recorded once. The sample consisted of naive CD4+ T cells sorted from blood. Documented subset: CD45RA+ positively selected. V usage is TRBV5-6 and J usage is TRBJ2-7; D may be TRBD1 or TRBD2 (6 bases each). The TCR was taken from a man under 40 in good health. CDR3 loop: CASSLDPGAPAYEQYF. The CDR3 DNA reads as TGTGCCAGCAGCTTGGATCCGGGGGCCCCCGCCTACGAGCAGTACTTC. Using reference TRBV5-6 and TRBJ2-7 for the parts outside the CDR3, the full variable domain is DAGVTQSPTHLIKTRGQQVTLRCSPKSGHDTVSWYQQALGQGPQFIFQYYEEEERQRGNFPDRFSGHQFPNYSSELNVNALLLGDSALYLCASSLDPGAPAYEQYFGPGTRLTVT.